The 2 T cell receptor beta chains below all came from one sample that was sequenced in a study of blood T cell repertoires in COVID-19 (TCRdb year 2020). The library was built by means of the immunoSEQ multiplex PCR assay. This immuneACCESS table, as held by TCRdb, lists in-frame sequences with V and J called but not all clones. Of the missing ones, under half trace to an unresolved V gene in checked studies; the others have no known cause. The sample table records fewer than 250,000 clones; about 82% of these occur just once. The top ten hold 5% to 8% of the sample. Source material: peripheral blood. These receptors came from a woman aged 55-70 years with active or convalescent COVID-19.

This clone was observed once. V is TRBV27 and J is TRBJ2-3, with 10 bases that match TRBD2. Germline V gene lookup returns CDR1 MNHEY and CDR2 SMNVEV (reference sequence). V gave up 2 bases and J gave up 4 bases; unmatched junction bases: 9. The CDR3 has 17 amino acids. The CDR3 nucleotides are TGTGCCAGCAGTTTAGCACTAGCGGGGATGTGGGCAGATACGCAGTATTTT. This gives the protein CASSLALAGMWADTQYF.

The rearrangement links TRBV6-1 to TRBJ1-1; no definite D call. V was clipped by 1 base and J by 2 bases, with 11 bases between them. Germline loops: CDR1 MNHNS, CDR2 SASEGT. This CDR3 spans 15 amino acids. CDR3 nucleotide sequence: TGTGCCAGCAGTGAAGGGGTAGGCGGAAACACTGAAGCTTTCTTT. Protein: CASSEGVGGNTEAFF.